This entry lists 17 T cell receptor beta chains sequenced from one sample in a study of cytomegalovirus exposure and HLA in healthy donors. Primers: 60 Vbeta forward and 13 Jbeta reverse. This table comes from immunoSEQ multiplex PCR, and its TCRdb copy is limited to in-frame clones, with some not included. The sample includes around 45,000 clones, around three quarters of them seen just once. The sample was PBMCs. Receptor source: a man aged 25-40 years in good health and CMV-seronegative.

This clone was recorded only once. The genes are TRBV7-9 and TRBJ2-2; D unclear. The CDR3 is 16 amino acids. Germline V lookup: CDR1 SEHNR, CDR2 FQNEAQ (reference sequence). V dropped 1 base and J dropped 2 bases, with 11 bases sitting between them. The CDR3 bases are TGTGCCAGCAGCTTAGTTGTTACCACAAACACCGGGGAGCTGTTTTTT. This gives the protein CASSLVVTTNTGELFF.

Comments on this clone: At one end, the junction sequence differs from germline, possibly due to a read error. The chain has TRBV7-9 and TRBJ2-3, with 8 nucleotides matching TRBD2. Germline CDR1 reads SEHNR; CDR2 reads FQNEAQ (reference sequence). The CDR3 has 11 residues. CDR3 sequence: CGAGGTDTQYF. As DNA, the CDR3 is TGCGGGGCGGGAGGTACAGATACGCAGTATTTT.

The V call is TRBV5-5, the J call TRBJ2-7; TRBD1 aligns across 7 bases. The germline CDR1 and CDR2 sequences are SGHKS and YYEKEE (reference sequence). The CDR3 extends over 15 amino acids. The V segment lost 2 bases and the J segment 3 bases; nucleotides outside the gene matches: 8. The CDR3 reads CASSFRDSRNYEQYF. The CDR3 region has the DNA TGTGCCAGCAGCTTCCGGGACAGCCGTAACTACGAGCAGTACTTC.

The rearrangement uses TRBV6-5 and TRBJ2-7; TRBD2 matches at 14 bases. CDR3 size: 15 residues. Per germline, CDR1 MNHEY and CDR2 SVGAGI. V gave up 6 bases and J gave up 5 bases; unmatched junction bases: 6. The CDR3 is CASSSGLAGENEQYF. CDR3 nucleotides: TGTGCCAGCAGCTCGGGACTAGCGGGAGAGAACGAGCAGTACTTC.

The genes are TRBV6-6 and TRBJ1-2; D is ambiguous. Trimming cost V 10 bases and J 4 bases, with 19 bases left between them. In germline, CDR1 is MNHNY, CDR2 SVGAGI (reference sequence). CDR3 length: 14 amino acids. CDR3 sequence: CATQSPPAAYGYTF. In DNA form, the CDR3 reads TGTGCCACCCAATCCCCCCCCGCGGCCTATGGCTACACCTTC.

This clone was seen more than once but under ten times. The chain has TRBV5-8 and TRBJ2-1; 7 bases are shared with TRBD2. J was trimmed by 9 bases and V by 7 bases; bases with no gene match: 10. This CDR3 has 13 amino acids. The germline V gene encodes CDR1 SGHTS and CDR2 YDEGEE. CDR3 DNA sequence: TGTGCCAGCGTTTCTAGCGGAGGTGTTGAGCAGTTCTTC. The encoded protein is CASVSSGGVEQFF.

The chain joins TRBV5-1 to TRBJ2-1; the D gene is possibly TRBD1 (5 bases). The ends were cut back, 4 bases at V and 8 bases at J, with 16 bases in the middle. This CDR3 is 14 amino acids long. In germline, CDR1 is SGHRS, CDR2 YFSETQ. The CDR3 region has the DNA TGCGCCAGCAGCCAAACCGTCGACAGCTATGAGCAGTTCTTC. Amino acid sequence: CASSQTVDSYEQFF.

The chain uses TRBV14 and TRBJ2-1; unclear D gene. The V gene's germline CDR1 is SGHDN and CDR2 FVKESK. The CDR3 is 16 residues long. The V and J ends lost 1 base and 8 bases respectively, with 18 bases between them. CDR3 residues: CASSQVGSAPIDEQFF. The DNA for the CDR3 is TGTGCCAGCAGCCAAGTCGGATCAGCGCCGATCGATGAGCAGTTCTTC.

The chain couples TRBV5-6 to TRBJ2-3; 7 bases map to TRBD2. This CDR3 spans 15 amino acids. V lost 4 bases and J lost 0; bases outside the gene matches: 5. The germline gives CDR1 SGHDT, CDR2 YYEEEE. This CDR3 is CASSPGTMSTDTQYF. The CDR3 DNA sequence: TGTGCCAGCAGCCCGGGGACTATGAGCACAGATACGCAGTATTTT.

This clone has a handful of counts. With a far larger clone one base away, a read error is the likely cause. This CDR3 fails to terminate in the conserved phenylalanine or tryptophan, so it likely reflects a read error. The chain recombines TRBV6-1 with TRBJ2-3; 11 bases are shared with TRBD2. The length of the CDR3 is 15 residues. Trimming took 6 bases from V and 4 from J; bases not matched to a gene: 6. Germline values: CDR1 MNHNS, CDR2 SASEGT. For the CDR3, the DNA is TGTGCCAGCAGCGGTTTAGCGGGAGGGCCAGATACGCAGTATGTT. Translation gives CASSGLAGGPDTQYV.

This chain connects TRBV5-6 to TRBJ2-1; 7 bases agree with TRBD2. In germline, CDR1 is SGHDT, CDR2 YYEEEE. The CDR3 has 16 amino acids. The trim removed 1 base at V and 1 base at J, leaving 5 bases unmatched. The CDR3 coding sequence is TGTGCCAGCAGCTTGCCTGAGGGAGGGTCCTACAATGAGCAGTTCTTC. Translating it yields CASSLPEGGSYNEQFF.

This clone has a handful of counts. The chain has TRBV5-1 and TRBJ2-7; 13 bases agree with TRBD2. V was pared by 2 bases and J by 3 bases, with 11 bases of the junction left unmatched. Looked up from germline, CDR1 is SGHRS and CDR2 is YFSETQ. CDR3 length: 18 residues. CDR3 sequence reads: CASSFGGTSGISIYEQYF. For the CDR3, the DNA is TGCGCCAGCAGCTTTGGGGGGACTAGCGGGATCTCTATCTACGAGCAGTACTTC.

The V and J genes are TRBV6-5 and TRBJ1-5; unclear D gene. The CDR3 covers 13 residues. Deletions cut 6 bases from V and 5 bases from J, with 11 bases between. The germline gives CDR1 MNHEY, CDR2 SVGAGI. DNA for the CDR3: TGTGCCAGCAGGTCGAGCGGGGATCAGCCCCAGCATTTT. It is translated as CASRSSGDQPQHF.

The chain links TRBV27 to TRBJ2-5, with D possibly TRBD2 on 6 matching bases. V was cut by 0 bases and J by 3 bases, with 14 bases left in between. The CDR3 totals 16 residues. CDR1 MNHEY and CDR2 SMNVEV come from the germline V gene (reference sequence). CDR3 bases: TGTGCCAGCAGTTTATCGAGGGTTCCGGGGGAAGAGACCCAGTACTTC. Its protein is CASSLSRVPGEETQYF.

This clone was seen only a few times. The gene calls are TRBV30 and TRBJ2-7; D possibly corresponds to TRBD2 (5 bases). Germline V gene sequence: CDR1 GTSNPN, CDR2 SVGIG (reference sequence). Trimming pared 7 bases from V and 2 bases from J, leaving 18 bases between. The CDR3 covers 14 residues. The CDR3 is CAYNGVHSTYEQYF. CDR3 coding DNA: TGTGCCTATAACGGGGTCCATAGTACCTACGAGCAGTACTTC.

This chain uses TRBV7-6 with TRBJ2-1; 13 nucleotides agree with TRBD2. The CDR3 has 15 amino acids. Unmatched junction bases numbered 5, after V lost 5 bases and J lost 7 bases. CDR1 is SGHVS and CDR2 is FNYEAQ in the germline V gene. The CDR3 spells CASSTTSGRLNEQFF. The CDR3 DNA sequence: TGTGCCAGCAGCACGACTAGCGGGAGGTTGAATGAGCAGTTCTTC.

This clone occurred a few times. The chain is built from TRBV9 and TRBJ2-7, with TRBD1 matching over 7 bases. The CDR3 contains 13 residues. V lost 2 bases to trimming and J lost 6 bases; unmatched junction nucleotides: 5. CDR1 SGDLS and CDR2 YYNGEE come from the germline V gene. The chain's CDR3 is CASSVQTGAEQYF. CDR3 nucleotides: TGTGCCAGCAGCGTCCAAACAGGGGCCGAGCAGTACTTC.